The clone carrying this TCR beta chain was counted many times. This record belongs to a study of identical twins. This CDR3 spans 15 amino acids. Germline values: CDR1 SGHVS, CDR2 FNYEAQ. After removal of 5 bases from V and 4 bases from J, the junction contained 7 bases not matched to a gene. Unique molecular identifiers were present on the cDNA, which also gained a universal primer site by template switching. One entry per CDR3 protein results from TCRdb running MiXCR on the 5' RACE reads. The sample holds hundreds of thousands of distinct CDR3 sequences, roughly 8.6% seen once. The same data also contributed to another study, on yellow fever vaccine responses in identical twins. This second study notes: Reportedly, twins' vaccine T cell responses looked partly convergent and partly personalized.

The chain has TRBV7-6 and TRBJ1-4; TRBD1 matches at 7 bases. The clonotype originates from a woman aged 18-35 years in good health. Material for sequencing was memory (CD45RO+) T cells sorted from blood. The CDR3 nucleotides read TGTGCCAGCAGCAGACGACAGGGCGGTAATGAAAAACTGTTTTTT. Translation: CASSRRQGGNEKLFF.